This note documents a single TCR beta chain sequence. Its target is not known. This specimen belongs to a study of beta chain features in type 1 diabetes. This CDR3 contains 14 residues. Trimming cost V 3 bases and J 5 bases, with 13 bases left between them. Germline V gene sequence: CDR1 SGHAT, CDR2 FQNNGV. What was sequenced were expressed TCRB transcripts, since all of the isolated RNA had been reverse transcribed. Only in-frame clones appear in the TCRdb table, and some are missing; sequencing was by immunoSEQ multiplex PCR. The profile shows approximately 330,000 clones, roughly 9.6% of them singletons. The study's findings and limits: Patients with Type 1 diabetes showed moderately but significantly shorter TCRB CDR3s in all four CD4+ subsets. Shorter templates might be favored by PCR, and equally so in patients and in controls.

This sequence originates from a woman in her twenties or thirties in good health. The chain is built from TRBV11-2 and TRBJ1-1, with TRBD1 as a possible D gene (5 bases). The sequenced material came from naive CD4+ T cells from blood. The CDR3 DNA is TGTGCCAGCAGCTTTTTGCAGGGAGGAACTGAAGCTTTCTTT. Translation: CASSFLQGGTEAFF.